One sample yielded the 19 T cell receptor beta chains listed below, sequenced in a study of shared clonotypes between healthy human individuals. Method: immunoSEQ multiplex PCR; TCRdb's copy keeps in-frame clones and lacks some. The sample lists approximately 2,300,000 clones; under 95% were seen once. What was sequenced was naive CD4+ T cells from PBMCs. Subset meaning: CD45RA+ positively selected. Receptor source: a man aged 18 to 35 in good health. Some clones in this sample may be carry-over from other donors' samples.

The chain carries TRBV7-9 and TRBJ1-1; no firm D call. The germline V gene encodes CDR1 SEHNR and CDR2 FQNEAQ (reference sequence). Deletions cut 5 bases from V and 10 bases from J, with 20 bases between. CDR3 length equals 14 residues. CDR3 nucleotides: TGTGCCAGCAGCCTGGGAGACATTATAATCGCAGCTTTCTTT. Translation: CASSLGDIIIAAFF.

This chain joins TRBV6-6 and TRBJ2-7, with TRBD2 identical over 10 bases. This CDR3 contains 14 residues. The V segment lost 6 bases and the J segment 2 bases; nucleotides outside the gene matches: 4. Germline loops: CDR1 MNHNY, CDR2 SVGAGI (reference sequence). Here the CDR3 DNA reads TGTGCCAGCAGCCCTAGCGGGAGCCCCTACGAGCAGTACTTC. Protein: CASSPSGSPYEQYF.

This rearrangement joins TRBV5-1 to TRBJ2-5; 11 bases agree with TRBD2. The last part of the DNA fits TRBJ2-7 better; the J call may be wrong. The CDR3 is 18 amino acids. Per germline, CDR1 SGHRS and CDR2 YFSETQ. The CDR3 is CASSLFTSGSESLYEQYF. CDR3 in DNA: TGCGCCAGCAGCTTGTTTACTAGCGGGAGCGAATCCCTCTACGAGCAGTACTTC.

This clone has just one count. As DNA, the CDR3 is TGTGCCAGCAGTTTACCAGCGGACACTGAAGCTTTCTTT. Translating gives CASSLPADTEAFF. The chain couples TRBV28 to TRBJ1-1; D gene unclear. The CDR3 runs to 13 residues. V gave up 2 bases and J gave up 3 bases, with 7 bases separating them. Germline lookup yields CDR1 MDHEN and CDR2 SYDVKM.

The chain joins TRBV19 to TRBJ2-2, with 10 nucleotides matching TRBD2. This CDR3 region has 16 residues. The junction had 9 bases not matched to a gene; V was cut back by 6 bases and J by 5 bases. CDR1 is LNHDA, CDR2 SQIVND, per germline (reference sequence). CDR3 bases: TGTGCCAGTAGAAGTTTAGCGGGAGGTCGTACCGGGGAGCTGTTTTTT. Translating gives CASRSLAGGRTGELFF.

This chain connects TRBV28 to TRBJ2-3, with D uncertain. The CDR3 spans 15 residues. The V gene's germline CDR1 is MDHEN and CDR2 SYDVKM. V was shortened by 3 bases and J by 2 bases, with 12 bases between the two germline ends. Here the CDR3 reads CASSFQYGSTDTQYF. The CDR3 nucleotides are TGTGCCAGCAGTTTTCAGTACGGATCCACAGATACGCAGTATTTT.

This chain links TRBV7-2 with TRBJ1-1, with 7 bases fitting TRBD1. The CDR3 loop spans 16 amino acids. Trimming took 3 bases from V and 4 from J; bases not matched to a gene: 11. CDR1 is SGHTA and CDR2 is FQGNSA in the germline V gene. The CDR3 nucleotides read TGTGCCAGCAGCTTCTCCCCGACAGGGTCGAGCACTGAAGCTTTCTTT. The encoded protein is CASSFSPTGSSTEAFF.

The chain links TRBV7-3 to TRBJ2-2; tentatively, D is TRBD2 (5 bases). Germline lookup yields CDR1 SGHTA and CDR2 FQGTGA. Trimming pared 1 base from V and 7 bases from J, leaving 13 bases between. The CDR3 is 15 residues long. The CDR3 spells CASSLSRDKIGELFF. The CDR3 nucleotides read TGTGCCAGCAGCTTAAGCCGGGATAAGATCGGGGAGCTGTTTTTT.

The CDR3 region has the DNA TGCAGCGTTGGGGGACTAGCGGGTTACTACGAGCAGTACTTC. Its protein product is CSVGGLAGYYEQYF. This chain connects TRBV29-1 to TRBJ2-7, with TRBD2 matching 12 bases. The CDR3 covers 14 residues. V was pared by 4 bases and J by 3 bases, with 4 bases of the junction left unmatched. CDR1 and CDR2 (germline): SQVTM, ANQGSEA.

V is TRBV15 and J is TRBJ2-5, with no clear D. This CDR3 region has 14 residues. V lost 1 base, J lost 2 bases, and 8 bases lay in between. Germline V gives CDR1 LNHNV, CDR2 YYDKDF (reference sequence). CDR3 in DNA: TGTGCCACCAGCAGAGTTGGCCTTCAAGAGACCCAGTACTTC. Protein product: CATSRVGLQETQYF.

The rearrangement links TRBV6-5 to TRBJ2-1, with D perhaps being TRBD1 or TRBD2 (5 bases each). Germline-derived CDR1 and CDR2 are MNHEY and SVGAGI. The CDR3 spans 11 residues. Trimming stripped 8 bases from V and 11 bases from J, with 13 bases between. CDR3 sequence reads: CASGDGQKQFF. The CDR3 DNA sequence: TGTGCCAGCGGGGACGGGCAGAAGCAGTTCTTC.

The chain employs TRBV2 and TRBJ2-7; 7 bases match TRBD1. The CDR3 is 14 amino acids. The V gene's germline CDR1 is SNHLY and CDR2 FYNNEI. J was trimmed by 2 bases and V by 6 bases; bases with no gene match: 7. CDR3 loop: CASRTTGSAYEQYF. The CDR3 region has the DNA TGTGCCAGCAGAACGACAGGGTCCGCCTACGAGCAGTACTTC.

This chain connects TRBV6-1 to TRBJ1-5; the D is unclear. The V and J ends lost 6 bases and 5 bases respectively, with 5 bases between them. Germline loops: CDR1 MNHNS, CDR2 SASEGT. The CDR3 length is 11 residues. DNA of the CDR3: TGTGCCAGCAGGGACTATCAGCCCCAGCATTTT. Translated: CASRDYQPQHF.

The rearrangement joins TRBV5-1 to TRBJ2-1; a possible D gene is TRBD2 (6 bases). The CDR3 contains 13 residues. Germline CDR1 reads SGHRS; CDR2 reads YFSETQ. The germline V and J ends were trimmed by 7 bases and 15 bases, with 23 bases remaining between them. DNA of the CDR3: TGCGCCAGCTCCTCCGGGAGTGGCGGTTCGGGGTTCTTC. Translating it yields CASSSGSGGSGFF.

The chain couples TRBV7-2 to TRBJ2-2; 7 bases match TRBD1. The CDR3 is 18 amino acids. Germline loops: CDR1 SGHTA, CDR2 FQGNSA. After removal of 1 base from V and 0 bases from J, the junction contained 8 bases not matched to a gene. The CDR3 region has the DNA TGTGCCAGCAGCTTAGGGACAGGCGCTCTATCGAACACCGGGGAGCTGTTTTTT. Its protein product is CASSLGTGALSNTGELFF.

The V and J genes are TRBV5-6 and TRBJ1-1; unclear D gene. Looked up from germline, CDR1 is SGHDT and CDR2 is YYEEEE. Trimming left V 4 bases short and J 11 bases short, with 12 bases between. The CDR3 totals 11 residues. The CDR3 region has the DNA TGTGCCAGCAGCGGGAGAAACGGCGCTTTCTTT. It is translated as CASSGRNGAFF.

The chain joins TRBV28 to TRBJ2-4, with 7 bases matching TRBD2. V lost 6 bases and J lost 0; bases outside the gene matches: 5. This CDR3 comprises 15 residues. CDR1 MDHEN and CDR2 SYDVKM come from the germline V gene. CDR3 amino acids: CASRGGVLAKNIQYF. Here the CDR3 DNA reads TGTGCCAGCAGGGGAGGGGTATTAGCCAAAAACATTCAGTACTTC.

The chain couples TRBV28 to TRBJ1-2; 7 bases line up with TRBD1. Germline trimming cut 5 bases from V and 4 bases from J; bases unmatched to any gene: 4. CDR1 is MDHEN, CDR2 SYDVKM, per germline. This CDR3 comprises 13 residues. CDR3 region: CASSIGGRYGYTF. CDR3 bases: TGTGCCAGCAGTATAGGGGGCCGCTATGGCTACACCTTC.

This clone was counted a single time. The CDR3 DNA follows: TGTGCCAGCAGTTTATCGGGGGTCACCCTCTCCTACGAGCAGTACTTC. Amino acids: CASSLSGVTLSYEQYF. The chain links TRBV27 to TRBJ2-7; D may correspond to TRBD1 or TRBD2 (5 bases each). The CDR3 runs 16 residues. Per the germline V gene, CDR1 is MNHEY and CDR2 is SMNVEV (reference sequence). Trimming shortened V by 0 bases and J by 0 bases, and 12 bases separated the two germline ends.